This T cell receptor (beta chain) derives from a study of blood T cell repertoires in COVID-19. Study-level information: Samples of COVID-19 (acute and convalescent) were obtained from the United States, Italy and Spain. T cells, B-cell-depleted T cells, or PBMCs supplied cDNA or gDNA.

This CDR3 contains 15 residues. The V gene end was trimmed by 1 base and the J gene end by 8 bases; junction bases not matched to a gene: 7. The germline V gene encodes CDR1 MDHEN and CDR2 SYDVKM. Methods used by the authors: The authors estimated nucleated cell counts from reference gene primer amplification. Repertoires were generated with immunoSEQ multiplex PCR, while TCRdb's copy carries only in-frame clones and drops some. Clone size and the V and J calls come from that table; the DNA yielded D and trimming. The profile covers approximately 250,000 clones, with 83% appearing a single time and 5.5% taken by the ten largest.

J is TRBJ2-1 and V is TRBV28; TRBD1 matches at 8 bases. Sample: peripheral blood. The TCR sequence derives from a human donor in a cohort sampled during active COVID-19. The CDR3, as DNA: TGTGCCAGCAGTTTATTCGGACAGGGACCCGATGAGCAGTTCTTC. This codes for CASSLFGQGPDEQFF.